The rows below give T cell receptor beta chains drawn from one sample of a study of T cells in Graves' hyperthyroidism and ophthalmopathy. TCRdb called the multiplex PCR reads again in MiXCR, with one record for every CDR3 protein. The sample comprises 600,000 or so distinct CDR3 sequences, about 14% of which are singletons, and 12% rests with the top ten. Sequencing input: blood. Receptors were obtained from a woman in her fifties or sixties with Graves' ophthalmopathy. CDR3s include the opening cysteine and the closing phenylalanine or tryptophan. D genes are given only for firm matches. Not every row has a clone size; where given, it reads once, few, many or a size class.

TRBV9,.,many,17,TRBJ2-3,TGTGCCAGCAGCGTAGCTACTTTTGCGGGAAGCACCGATACGCAGTATTTT,CASSVATFAGSTDTQYF
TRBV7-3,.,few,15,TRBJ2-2,TGTGCCAGCAGCTTGGGGGCAGGGTGGTCCGGGGAGCTGTTTTTT,CASSLGAGWSGELFF
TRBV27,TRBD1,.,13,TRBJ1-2,TGTGCCAGCAGTTCACCGACAGGGCGCGGCTACACCTTC,CASSSPTGRGYTF
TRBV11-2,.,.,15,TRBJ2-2,TGTGCCAGCAGCTTAGCTGGAGGGGCCACCGGGGAGCTGTTTTTT,CASSLAGGATGELFF
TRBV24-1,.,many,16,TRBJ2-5,TGTGCCACCAGTGATCGCACGGGGGGCCGGTTGGAGACCCAGTACTTC,CATSDRTGGRLETQYF
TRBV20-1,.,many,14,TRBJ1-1,TGCAGTGCTCAAGCCGGGGAAAGGAACACTGAAGCTTTCTTT,CSAQAGERNTEAFF
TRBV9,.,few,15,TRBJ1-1,TGTGCCAGCAGCGTAGAAGGCAGCCCAGAAACTGAAGCTTTCTTT,CASSVEGSPETEAFF
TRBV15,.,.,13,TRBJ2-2,TGTGCCACCAGCAGAGTTTTGGCCGGGGAGCTGTTTTTT,CATSRVLAGELFF
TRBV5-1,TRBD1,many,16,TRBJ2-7,TGCGCCAGCAGCACCCCCCCCGGGACAGGGGTAAGGGAGCAGTACTTC,CASSTPPGTGVREQYF
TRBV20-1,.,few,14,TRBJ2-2,TGCAGTGCGATTGACATAACGAACACCGGGGAGCTGTTTTTT,CSAIDITNTGELFF
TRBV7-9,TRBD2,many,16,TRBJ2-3,TGTGCCAGCAGCTCAGGCGGACTAGCGGGAGCAGATACGCAGTATTTT,CASSSGGLAGADTQYF
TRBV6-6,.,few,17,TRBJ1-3,TGTGCCAGCAGTTACGGGAGAGGACAGTTCTCTGGAAACACCATATATTTT,CASSYGRGQFSGNTIYF
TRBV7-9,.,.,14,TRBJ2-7,TGTGCCAGCAGCCCCCCTGACAAAAGCTACGAGCAGTACTTC,CASSPPDKSYEQYF
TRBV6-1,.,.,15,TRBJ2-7,TGTGCCAGCAGTGAAGAACGGGGCAGGGTCTACGAGCAGTACTTC,CASSEERGRVYEQYF
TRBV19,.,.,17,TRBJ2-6,TGTGCCAGTACCGAATGGGCGGTATTCTCTGGGGCCAACGTCCTGACTTTC,CASTEWAVFSGANVLTF
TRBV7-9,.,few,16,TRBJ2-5,TGTGCCAGCAGCTTAGAGGAGGCAGGGCTCCAAGAGACCCAGTACTTC,CASSLEEAGLQETQYF
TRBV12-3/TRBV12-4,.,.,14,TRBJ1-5,TGTGCCAGCAGTTTTTCAGGTGAAGGACAGCCCCAGCATTTT,CASSFSGEGQPQHF
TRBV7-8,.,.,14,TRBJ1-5,TGTGCCAGCAGCTTAGAACTGAGAAATCAGCCCCAGCATTTT,CASSLELRNQPQHF
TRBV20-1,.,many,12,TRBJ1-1,TGCAGTGCTAGTTCGGGGAACACTGAAGCTTTCTTT,CSASSGNTEAFF
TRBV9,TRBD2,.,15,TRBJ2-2,TGTGCCAGCAGCGTACGCGGGAGTACGACCGGGGAGCTGTTTTTT,CASSVRGSTTGELFF
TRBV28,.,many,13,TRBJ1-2,TGTGCCAGTTACCCAAGTGACCCGCGGGGCTACACCTTC,CASYPSDPRGYTF
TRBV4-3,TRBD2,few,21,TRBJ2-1,TGCGCCAGCAGCCAAGATCGGGGAGGGCTGGGACTACGAGGCTCCTACAATGAGCAGTTCTTC,CASSQDRGGLGLRGSYNEQFF
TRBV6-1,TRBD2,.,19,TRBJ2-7,TGTGCCAGCAGCCAAGCCCGTAGCGGGAGGTTCCACTCACTCTACGAGCAGTACTTC,CASSQARSGRFHSLYEQYF
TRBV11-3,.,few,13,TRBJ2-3,TGTGCCAGCAGCTGGCGGGGCCCAGATACGCAGTATTTT,CASSWRGPDTQYF
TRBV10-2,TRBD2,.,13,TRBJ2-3,TGCGCCAGCAGTGTGCTAGCGGGTGATACGCAGTATTTT,CASSVLAGDTQYF
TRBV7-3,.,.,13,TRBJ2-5,TGTGCCAGCAGCTTAAGTAGTCAAGAGACCCAGTACTTC,CASSLSSQETQYF
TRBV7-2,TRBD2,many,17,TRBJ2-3,TGTGCCAGCAGCTTAAGCCCACTAGCGGGAGCAGTAGATACGCAGTATTTT,CASSLSPLAGAVDTQYF
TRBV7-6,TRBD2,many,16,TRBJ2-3,TGTGCCAGCAGCACACTAGCGGGAGGACTCACAGATACGCAGTATTTT,CASSTLAGGLTDTQYF
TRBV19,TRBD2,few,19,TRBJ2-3,TGTGCCAGTGCCCGAGGGGGTGGTAGCGGGAGATTGAGCACAGATACGCAGTATTTT,CASARGGGSGRLSTDTQYF
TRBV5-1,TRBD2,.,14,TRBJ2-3,TGCGCCAGCACCCCGTGGGGGAGGGGAGATACGCAGTATTTT,CASTPWGRGDTQYF
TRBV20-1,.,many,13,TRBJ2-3,TGCAGTGCTAGTCCTAGTCCCCAGGATACGCAGTATTTT,CSASPSPQDTQYF
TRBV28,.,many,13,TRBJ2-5,TGTGCCAGCAGTTTAATAGTTCAAGAGACCCAGTACTTC,CASSLIVQETQYF
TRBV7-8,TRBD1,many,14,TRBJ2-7,TGTGCCAGCAGGGCCGACAGGGTGGATTACGAGCAGTACTTC,CASRADRVDYEQYF
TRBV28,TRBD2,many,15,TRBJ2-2,TGTGCCAGCAGCACCAGCGGGAGCGGCACCGGGGAGCTGTTTTTT,CASSTSGSGTGELFF
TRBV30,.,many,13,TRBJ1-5,TGTGCCTGGAGGCAACGGGGTGATCAGCCCCAGCATTTT,CAWRQRGDQPQHF
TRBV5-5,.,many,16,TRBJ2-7,TGTGCCAGCAGCTCCTCACTGGGGGCCGTTTCTTACGAGCAGTACTTC,CASSSSLGAVSYEQYF
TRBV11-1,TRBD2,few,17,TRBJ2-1,TGTGCCAGCAGCTTAGCCGCTAGCGGGAGAGGGCCAAATGAGCAGTTCTTC,CASSLAASGRGPNEQFF
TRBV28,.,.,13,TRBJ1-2,TGTGCCAGCAGCTCCTGGCCCCAATATGGCTACACCTTC,CASSSWPQYGYTF
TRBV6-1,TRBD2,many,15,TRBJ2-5,TGTGCCAGCAGGAAAGCGGGAGGCCTGGGAGAGACCCAGTACTTC,CASRKAGGLGETQYF
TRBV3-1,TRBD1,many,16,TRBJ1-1,TGTGCCAGCAGCCTTTTGACAGGGAAAGGGAATAGTGAAGCTTTCTTT,CASSLLTGKGNSEAFF
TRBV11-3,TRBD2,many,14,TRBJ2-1,TGTGCCAGCAGCTTAGCGGGAGGGATTAATGAGCAGTTCTTC,CASSLAGGINEQFF